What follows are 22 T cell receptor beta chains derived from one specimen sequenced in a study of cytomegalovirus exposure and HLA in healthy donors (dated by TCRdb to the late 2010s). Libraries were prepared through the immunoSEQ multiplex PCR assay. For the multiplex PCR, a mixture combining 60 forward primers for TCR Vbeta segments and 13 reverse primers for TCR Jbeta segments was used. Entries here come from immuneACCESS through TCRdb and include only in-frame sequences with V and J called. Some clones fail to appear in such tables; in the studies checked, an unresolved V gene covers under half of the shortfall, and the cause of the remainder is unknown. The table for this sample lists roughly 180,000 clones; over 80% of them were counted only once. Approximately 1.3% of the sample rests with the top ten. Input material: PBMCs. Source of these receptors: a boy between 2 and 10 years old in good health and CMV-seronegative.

The CDR3 sequence: CASSSPGGVNEQFF. The CDR3 bases are TGTGCCAGCAGCTCCCCTGGGGGGGTCAATGAGCAGTTCTTC. This chain links TRBV7-9 with TRBJ2-1; 7 bases line up with TRBD2. With 4 bases clipped from V and 6 bases from J, the junction kept 6 bases outside the gene matches. Germline CDR1 SEHNR, CDR2 FQNEAQ (reference sequence). The CDR3 length is 14 residues.

The DNA for the CDR3 is TGCGCCAGCAGCTTGGTTGGACAGGGGAGTGCTGAAGCTTTCTTT. Its translation is CASSLVGQGSAEAFF. This chain uses TRBV5-1 with TRBJ1-1; 9 bases fit TRBD1. Trimming cost V 0 bases and J 6 bases; bases outside gene matches: 6. Germline loops: CDR1 SGHRS, CDR2 YFSETQ. This CDR3 has 15 amino acids.

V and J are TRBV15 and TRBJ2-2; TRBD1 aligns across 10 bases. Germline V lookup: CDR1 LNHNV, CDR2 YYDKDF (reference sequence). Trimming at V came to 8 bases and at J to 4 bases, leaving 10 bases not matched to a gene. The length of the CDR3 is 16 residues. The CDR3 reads CATSLTGQGITGELFF. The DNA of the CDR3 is TGTGCCACCTCTCTGACGGGACAGGGGATCACCGGGGAGCTGTTTTTT.

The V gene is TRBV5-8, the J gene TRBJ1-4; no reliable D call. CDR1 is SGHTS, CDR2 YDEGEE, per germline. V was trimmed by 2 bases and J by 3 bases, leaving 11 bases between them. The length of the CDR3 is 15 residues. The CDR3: CASSLEGRSNEKLFF. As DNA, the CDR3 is TGTGCCAGCAGCTTAGAGGGCAGGTCTAATGAAAAACTGTTTTTT.

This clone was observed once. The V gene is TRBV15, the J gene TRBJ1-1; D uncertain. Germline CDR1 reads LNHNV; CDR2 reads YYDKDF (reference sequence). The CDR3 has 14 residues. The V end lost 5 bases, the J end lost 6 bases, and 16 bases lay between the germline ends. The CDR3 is CATSLPRGNSEAFF. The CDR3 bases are TGTGCCACCAGCCTACCACGGGGTAATTCTGAAGCTTTCTTT.

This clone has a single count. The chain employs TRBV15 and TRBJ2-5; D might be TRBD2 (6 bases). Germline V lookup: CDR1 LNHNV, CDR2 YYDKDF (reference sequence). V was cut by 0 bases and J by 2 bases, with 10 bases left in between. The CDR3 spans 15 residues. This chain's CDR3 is CATSRDGGEQETQYF. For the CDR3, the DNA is TGTGCCACCAGCAGAGATGGCGGGGAGCAAGAGACCCAGTACTTC.

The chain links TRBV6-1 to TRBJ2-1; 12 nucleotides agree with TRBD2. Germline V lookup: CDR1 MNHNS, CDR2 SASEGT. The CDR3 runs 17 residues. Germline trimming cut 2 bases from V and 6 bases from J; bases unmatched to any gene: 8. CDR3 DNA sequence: TGTGCCAGCAGTGAAAAGGCTAGCGGGGGGGCGAGCAATGAGCAGTTCTTC. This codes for CASSEKASGGASNEQFF.

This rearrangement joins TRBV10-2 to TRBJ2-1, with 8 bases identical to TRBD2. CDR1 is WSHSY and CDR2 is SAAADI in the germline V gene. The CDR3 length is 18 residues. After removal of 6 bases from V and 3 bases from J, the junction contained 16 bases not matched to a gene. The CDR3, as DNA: TGCGCCAGCAGCGGCCCGGGCATAGGGGCGGGGGGCTACAATGAGCAGTTCTTC. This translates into CASSGPGIGAGGYNEQFF.

The CDR3 DNA reads as TGTGCCAGCAGCTTGAGGGAAGAGACCCAGTACTTC. Its protein is CASSLREETQYF. This chain joins TRBV7-9 and TRBJ2-5; possibly TRBD2 for D (5 bases). Germline CDR1 is SEHNR and CDR2 is FQNEAQ (reference sequence). The CDR3 is 12 amino acids. Trimming left V 3 bases short and J 3 bases short, with 5 bases between.

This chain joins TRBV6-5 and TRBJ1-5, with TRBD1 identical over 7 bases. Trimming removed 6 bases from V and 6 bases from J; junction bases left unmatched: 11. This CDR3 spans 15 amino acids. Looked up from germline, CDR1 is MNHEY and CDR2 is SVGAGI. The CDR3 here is CASRPTSGGGQPQHF. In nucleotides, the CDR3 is TGTGCCAGCAGACCGACCTCAGGGGGAGGTCAGCCCCAGCATTTT.

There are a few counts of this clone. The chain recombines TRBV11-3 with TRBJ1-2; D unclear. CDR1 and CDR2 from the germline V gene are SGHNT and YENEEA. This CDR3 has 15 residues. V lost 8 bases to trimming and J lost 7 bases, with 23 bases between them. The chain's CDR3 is CASPPGLGVCLGYTF. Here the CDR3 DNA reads TGTGCCAGCCCCCCCGGGTTAGGAGTATGCCTTGGCTACACCTTC.

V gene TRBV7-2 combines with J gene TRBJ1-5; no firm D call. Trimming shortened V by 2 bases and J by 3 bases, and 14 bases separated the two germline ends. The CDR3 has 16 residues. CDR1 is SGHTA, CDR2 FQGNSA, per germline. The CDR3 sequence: CASSLYPGSLNQPQHF. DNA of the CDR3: TGTGCCAGCAGCTTATACCCAGGTTCCCTCAATCAGCCCCAGCATTTT.

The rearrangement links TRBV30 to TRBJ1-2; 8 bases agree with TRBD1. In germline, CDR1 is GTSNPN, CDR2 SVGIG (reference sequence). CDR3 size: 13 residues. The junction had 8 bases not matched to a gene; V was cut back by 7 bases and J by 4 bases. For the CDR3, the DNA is TGTGCCTATGGACAGGGTAGGGCCTATGGCTACACCTTC. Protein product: CAYGQGRAYGYTF.

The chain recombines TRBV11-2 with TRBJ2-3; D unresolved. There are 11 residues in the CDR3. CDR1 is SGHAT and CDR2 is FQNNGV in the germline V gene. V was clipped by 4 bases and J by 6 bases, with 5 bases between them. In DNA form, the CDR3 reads TGTGCCAGCAGCTCCCGGGATACGCAGTATTTT. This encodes CASSSRDTQYF. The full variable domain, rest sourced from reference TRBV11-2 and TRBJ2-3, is EAGVAQSPRYKIIEKRQSVAFWCNPISGHATLYWYQQILGQGPKLLIQFQNNGVVDDSQLPKDRFSAERLKGVDSTLKIQPAKLEDSAVYLCASSSRDTQYFGPGTRLTVL.

As DNA, the CDR3 is TGTGCCAGCAGTTTAGTGACGGGAGTCGGTACAGATACGCAGTATTTT. This codes for CASSLVTGVGTDTQYF. This chain joins TRBV27 and TRBJ2-3, with D possibly TRBD2 on 6 matching bases. V shed 2 bases and J shed 3 bases, with 15 bases lying between them. There are 16 residues in the CDR3. Germline V gene sequence: CDR1 MNHEY, CDR2 SMNVEV (reference sequence).

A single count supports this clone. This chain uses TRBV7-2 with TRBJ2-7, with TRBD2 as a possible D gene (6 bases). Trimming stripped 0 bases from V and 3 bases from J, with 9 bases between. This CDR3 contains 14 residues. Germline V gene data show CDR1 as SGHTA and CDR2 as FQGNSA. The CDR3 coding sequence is TGTGCCAGCAGCTTAGCGCGGGATCTCTACGAGCAGTACTTC. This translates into CASSLARDLYEQYF.

CDR3 nucleotide sequence: TGTGCCAGCAGACGCGATGGCTACACCTTC. Its protein product is CASRRDGYTF. This rearrangement joins TRBV5-8 to TRBJ1-2; D is ambiguous. The CDR3 length is 10 residues. Germline V gives CDR1 SGHTS, CDR2 YDEGEE. V was cut by 5 bases and J by 6 bases, with 5 bases left in between.

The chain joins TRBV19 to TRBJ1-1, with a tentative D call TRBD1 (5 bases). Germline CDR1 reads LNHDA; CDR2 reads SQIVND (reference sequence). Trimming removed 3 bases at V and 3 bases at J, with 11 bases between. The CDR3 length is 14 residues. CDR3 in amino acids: CASSIRVRDTEAFF. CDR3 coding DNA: TGTGCCAGTAGTATCAGGGTCAGGGACACTGAAGCTTTCTTT.

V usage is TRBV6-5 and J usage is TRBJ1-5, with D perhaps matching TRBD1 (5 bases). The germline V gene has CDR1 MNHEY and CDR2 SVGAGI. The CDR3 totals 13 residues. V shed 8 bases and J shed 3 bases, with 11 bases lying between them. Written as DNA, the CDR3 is TGTGCCAGCCGGGAGACAGTCAATCAGCCCCAGCATTTT. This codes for CASRETVNQPQHF.

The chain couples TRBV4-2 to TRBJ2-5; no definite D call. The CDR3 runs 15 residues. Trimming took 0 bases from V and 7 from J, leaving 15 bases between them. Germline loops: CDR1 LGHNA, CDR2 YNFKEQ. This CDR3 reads CASSQDPAAAGTQYF. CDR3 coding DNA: TGTGCCAGCAGCCAAGATCCTGCGGCTGCTGGGACCCAGTACTTC.

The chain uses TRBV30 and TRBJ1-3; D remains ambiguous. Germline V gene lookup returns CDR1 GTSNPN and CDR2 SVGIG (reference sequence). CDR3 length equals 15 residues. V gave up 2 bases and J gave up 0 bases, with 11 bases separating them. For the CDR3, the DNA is TGTGCCTGGAGTACCCAGGTTTTCTCTGGAAACACCATATATTTT. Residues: CAWSTQVFSGNTIYF. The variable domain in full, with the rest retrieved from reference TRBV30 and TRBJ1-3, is SQTIHQWPATLVQPVGSPLSLECTVEGTSNPNLYWYRQAAGRGLQLLFYSVGIGQISSEVPQNLSASRPQDRQFILSSKKLLLSDSGFYLCAWSTQVFSGNTIYFGEGSWLTVV.

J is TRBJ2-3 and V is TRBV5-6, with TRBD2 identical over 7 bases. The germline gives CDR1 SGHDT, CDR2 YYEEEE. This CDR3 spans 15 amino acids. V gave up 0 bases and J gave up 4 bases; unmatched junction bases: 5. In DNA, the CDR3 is TGTGCCAGCAGCTTGGGCGGGGGTCCCGCAGATACGCAGTATTTT. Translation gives CASSLGGGPADTQYF.